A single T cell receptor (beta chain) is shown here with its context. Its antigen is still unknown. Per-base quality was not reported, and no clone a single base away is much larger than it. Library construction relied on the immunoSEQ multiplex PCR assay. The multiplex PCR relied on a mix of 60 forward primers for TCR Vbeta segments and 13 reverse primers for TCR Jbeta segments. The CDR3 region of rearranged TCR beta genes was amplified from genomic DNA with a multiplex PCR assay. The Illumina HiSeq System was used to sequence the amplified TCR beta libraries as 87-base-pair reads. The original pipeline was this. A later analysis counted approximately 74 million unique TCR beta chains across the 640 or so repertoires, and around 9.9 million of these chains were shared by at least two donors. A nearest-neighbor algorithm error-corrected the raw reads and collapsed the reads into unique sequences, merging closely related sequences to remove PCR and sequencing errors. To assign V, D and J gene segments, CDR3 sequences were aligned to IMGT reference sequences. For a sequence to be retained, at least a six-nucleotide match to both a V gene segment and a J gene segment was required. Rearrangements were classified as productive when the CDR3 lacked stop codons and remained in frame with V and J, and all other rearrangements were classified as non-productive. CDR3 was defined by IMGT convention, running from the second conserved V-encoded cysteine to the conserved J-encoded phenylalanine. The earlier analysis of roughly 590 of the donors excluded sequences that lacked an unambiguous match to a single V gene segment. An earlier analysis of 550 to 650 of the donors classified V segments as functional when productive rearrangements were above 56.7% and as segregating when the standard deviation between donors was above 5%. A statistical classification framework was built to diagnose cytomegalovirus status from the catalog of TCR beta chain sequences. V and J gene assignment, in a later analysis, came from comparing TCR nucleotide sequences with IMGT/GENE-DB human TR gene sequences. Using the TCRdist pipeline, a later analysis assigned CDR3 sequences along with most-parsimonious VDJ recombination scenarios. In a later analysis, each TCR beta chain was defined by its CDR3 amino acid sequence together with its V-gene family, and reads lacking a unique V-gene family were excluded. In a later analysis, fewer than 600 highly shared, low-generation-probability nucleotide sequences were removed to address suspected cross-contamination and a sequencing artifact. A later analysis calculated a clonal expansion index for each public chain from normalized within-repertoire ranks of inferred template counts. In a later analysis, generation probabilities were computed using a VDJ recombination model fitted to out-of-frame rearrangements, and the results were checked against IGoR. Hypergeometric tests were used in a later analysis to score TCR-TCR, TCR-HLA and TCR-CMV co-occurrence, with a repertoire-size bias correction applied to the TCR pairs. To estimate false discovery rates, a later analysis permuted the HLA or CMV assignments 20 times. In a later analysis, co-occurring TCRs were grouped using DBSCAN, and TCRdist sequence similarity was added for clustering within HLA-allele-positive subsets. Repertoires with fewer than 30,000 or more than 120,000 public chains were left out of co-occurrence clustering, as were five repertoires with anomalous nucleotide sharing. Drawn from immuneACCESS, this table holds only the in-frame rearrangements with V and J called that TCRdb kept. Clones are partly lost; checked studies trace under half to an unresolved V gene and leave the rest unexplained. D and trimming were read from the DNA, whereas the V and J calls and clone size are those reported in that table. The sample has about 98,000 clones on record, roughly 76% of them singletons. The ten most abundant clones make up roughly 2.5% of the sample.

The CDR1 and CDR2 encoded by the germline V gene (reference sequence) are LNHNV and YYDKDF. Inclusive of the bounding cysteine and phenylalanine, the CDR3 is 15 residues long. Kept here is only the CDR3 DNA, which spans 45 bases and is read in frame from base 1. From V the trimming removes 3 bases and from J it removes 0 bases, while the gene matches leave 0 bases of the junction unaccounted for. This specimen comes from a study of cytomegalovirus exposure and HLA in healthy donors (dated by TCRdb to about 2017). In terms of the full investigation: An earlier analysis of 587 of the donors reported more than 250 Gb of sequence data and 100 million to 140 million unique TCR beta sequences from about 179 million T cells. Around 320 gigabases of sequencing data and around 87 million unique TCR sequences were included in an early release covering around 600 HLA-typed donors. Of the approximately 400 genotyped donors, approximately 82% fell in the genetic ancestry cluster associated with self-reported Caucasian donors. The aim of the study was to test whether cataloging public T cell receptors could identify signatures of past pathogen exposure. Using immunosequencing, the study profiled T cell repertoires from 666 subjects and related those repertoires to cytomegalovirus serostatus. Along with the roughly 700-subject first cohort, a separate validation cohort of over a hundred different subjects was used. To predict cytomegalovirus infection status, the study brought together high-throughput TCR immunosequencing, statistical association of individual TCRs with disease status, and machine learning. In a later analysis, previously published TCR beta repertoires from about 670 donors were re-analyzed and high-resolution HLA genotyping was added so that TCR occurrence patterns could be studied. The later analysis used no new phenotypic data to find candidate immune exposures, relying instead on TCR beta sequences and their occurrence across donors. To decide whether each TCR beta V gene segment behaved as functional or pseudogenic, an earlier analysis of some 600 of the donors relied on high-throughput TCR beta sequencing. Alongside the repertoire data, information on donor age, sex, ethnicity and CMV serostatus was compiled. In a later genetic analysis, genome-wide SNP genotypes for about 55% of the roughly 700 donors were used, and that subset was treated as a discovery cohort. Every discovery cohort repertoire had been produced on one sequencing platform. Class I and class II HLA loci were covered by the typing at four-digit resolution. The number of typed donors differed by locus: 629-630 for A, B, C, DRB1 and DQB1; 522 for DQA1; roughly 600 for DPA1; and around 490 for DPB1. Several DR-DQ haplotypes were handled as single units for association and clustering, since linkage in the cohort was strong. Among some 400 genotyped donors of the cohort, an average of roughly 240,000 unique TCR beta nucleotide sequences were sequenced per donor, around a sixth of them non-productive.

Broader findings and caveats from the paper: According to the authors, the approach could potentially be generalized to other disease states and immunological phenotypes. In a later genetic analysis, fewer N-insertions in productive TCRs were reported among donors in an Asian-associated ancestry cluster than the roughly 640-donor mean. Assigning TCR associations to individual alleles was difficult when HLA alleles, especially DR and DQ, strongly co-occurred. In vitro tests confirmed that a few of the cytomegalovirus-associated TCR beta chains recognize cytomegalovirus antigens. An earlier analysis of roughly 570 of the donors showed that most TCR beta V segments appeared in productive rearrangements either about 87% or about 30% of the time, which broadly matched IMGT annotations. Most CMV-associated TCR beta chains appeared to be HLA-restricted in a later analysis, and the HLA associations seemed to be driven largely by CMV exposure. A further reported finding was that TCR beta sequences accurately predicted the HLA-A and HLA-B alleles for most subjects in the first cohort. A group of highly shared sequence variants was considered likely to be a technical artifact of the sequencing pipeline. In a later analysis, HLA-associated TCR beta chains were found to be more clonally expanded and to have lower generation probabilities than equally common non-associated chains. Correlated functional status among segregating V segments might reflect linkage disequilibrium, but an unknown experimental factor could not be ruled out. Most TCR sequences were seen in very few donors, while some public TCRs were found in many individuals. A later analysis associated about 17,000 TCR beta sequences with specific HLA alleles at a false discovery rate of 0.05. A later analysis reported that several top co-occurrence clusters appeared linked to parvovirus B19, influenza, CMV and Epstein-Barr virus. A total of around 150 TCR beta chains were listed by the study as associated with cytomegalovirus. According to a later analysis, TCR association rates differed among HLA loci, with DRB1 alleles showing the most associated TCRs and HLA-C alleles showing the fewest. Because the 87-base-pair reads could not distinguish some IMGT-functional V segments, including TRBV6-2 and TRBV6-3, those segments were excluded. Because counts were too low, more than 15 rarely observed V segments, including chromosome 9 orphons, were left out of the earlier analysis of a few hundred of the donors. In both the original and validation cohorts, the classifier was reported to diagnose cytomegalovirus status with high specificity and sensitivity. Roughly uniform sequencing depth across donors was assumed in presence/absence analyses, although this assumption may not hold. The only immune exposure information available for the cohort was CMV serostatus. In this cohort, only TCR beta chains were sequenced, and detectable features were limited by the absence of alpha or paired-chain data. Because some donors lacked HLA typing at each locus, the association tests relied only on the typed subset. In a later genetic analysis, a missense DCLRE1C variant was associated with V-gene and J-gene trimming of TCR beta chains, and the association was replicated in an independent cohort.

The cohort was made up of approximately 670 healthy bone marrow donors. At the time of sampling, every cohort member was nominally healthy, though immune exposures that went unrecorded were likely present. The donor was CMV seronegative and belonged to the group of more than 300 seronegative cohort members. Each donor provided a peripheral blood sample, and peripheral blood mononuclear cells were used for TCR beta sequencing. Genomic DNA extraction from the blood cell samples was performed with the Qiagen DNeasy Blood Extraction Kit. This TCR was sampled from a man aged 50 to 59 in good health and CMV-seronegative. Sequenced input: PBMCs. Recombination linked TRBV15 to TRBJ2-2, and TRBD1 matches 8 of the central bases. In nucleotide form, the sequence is TGTGCCACCAGCAGGGGACAGGCGAACACCGGGGAGCTGTTTTTT. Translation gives CATSRGQANTGELFF.